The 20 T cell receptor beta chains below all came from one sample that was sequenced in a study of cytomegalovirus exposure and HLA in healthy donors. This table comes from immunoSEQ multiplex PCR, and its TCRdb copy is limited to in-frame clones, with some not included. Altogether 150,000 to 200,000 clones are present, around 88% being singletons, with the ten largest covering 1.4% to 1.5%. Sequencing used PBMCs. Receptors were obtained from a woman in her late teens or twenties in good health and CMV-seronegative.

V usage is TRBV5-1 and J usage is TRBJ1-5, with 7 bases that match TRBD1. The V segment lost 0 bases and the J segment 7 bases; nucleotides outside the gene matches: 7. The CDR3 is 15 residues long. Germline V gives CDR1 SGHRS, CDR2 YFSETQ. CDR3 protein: CASSLEGARKQPQHF. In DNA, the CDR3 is TGCGCCAGCAGCTTGGAGGGGGCCAGAAAGCAGCCCCAGCATTTT.

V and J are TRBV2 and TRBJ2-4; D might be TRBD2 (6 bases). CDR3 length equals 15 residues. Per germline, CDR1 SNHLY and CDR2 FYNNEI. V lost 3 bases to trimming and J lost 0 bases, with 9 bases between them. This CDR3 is CASSDEGLAKNIQYF. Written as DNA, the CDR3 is TGTGCCAGCAGTGACGAGGGACTAGCCAAAAACATTCAGTACTTC.

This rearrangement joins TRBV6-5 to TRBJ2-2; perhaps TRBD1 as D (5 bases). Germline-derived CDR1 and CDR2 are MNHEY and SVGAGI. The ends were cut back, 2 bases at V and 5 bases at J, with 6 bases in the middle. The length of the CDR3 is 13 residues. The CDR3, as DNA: TGTGCCAGCAGTTACACAGGAACCGGGGAGCTGTTTTTT. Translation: CASSYTGTGELFF.

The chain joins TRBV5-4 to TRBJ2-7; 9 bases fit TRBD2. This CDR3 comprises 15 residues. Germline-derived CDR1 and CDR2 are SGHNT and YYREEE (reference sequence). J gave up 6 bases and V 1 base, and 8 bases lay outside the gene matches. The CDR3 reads CASSLQRGLAREQYF. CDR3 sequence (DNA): TGTGCCAGCAGCTTGCAACGGGGACTAGCCCGCGAGCAGTACTTC. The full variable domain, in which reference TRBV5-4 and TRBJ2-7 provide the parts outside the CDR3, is ETGVTQSPTHLIKTRGQQVTLRCSSQSGHNTVSWYQQALGQGPQFIFQYYREEENGRGNFPPRFSGLQFPNYSSELNVNALELDDSALYLCASSLQRGLAREQYFGPGTRLTVT.

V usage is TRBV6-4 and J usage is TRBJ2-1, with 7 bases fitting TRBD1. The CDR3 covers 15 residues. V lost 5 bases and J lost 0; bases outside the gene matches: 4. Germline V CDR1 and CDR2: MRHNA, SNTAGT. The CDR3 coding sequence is TGTGCCAGCAGTAGACAGGGAAGCTCCTACAATGAGCAGTTCTTC. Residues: CASSRQGSSYNEQFF.

CDR3 nucleotide sequence: TGTGCCAGTGGAACTAGCGGGGGGGCCTCAGATACGCAGTATTTT. Amino acid sequence: CASGTSGGASDTQYF. The chain joins TRBV9 to TRBJ2-3, with 13 nucleotides matching TRBD2. Germline V gives CDR1 SGDLS, CDR2 YYNGEE. The V gene end was trimmed by 8 bases and the J gene end by 4 bases; junction bases not matched to a gene: 7. The CDR3 covers 15 residues.

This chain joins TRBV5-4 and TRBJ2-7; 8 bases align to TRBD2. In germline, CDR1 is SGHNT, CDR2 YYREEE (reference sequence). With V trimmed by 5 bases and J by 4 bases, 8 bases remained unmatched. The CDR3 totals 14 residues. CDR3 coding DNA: TGTGCCAGCAGATCGGGACTAGTCGGGTACGAGCAGTACTTC. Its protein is CASRSGLVGYEQYF.

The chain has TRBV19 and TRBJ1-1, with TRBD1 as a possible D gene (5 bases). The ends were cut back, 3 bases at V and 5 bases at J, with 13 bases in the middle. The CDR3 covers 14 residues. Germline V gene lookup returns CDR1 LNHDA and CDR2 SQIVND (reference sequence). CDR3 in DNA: TGTGCCAGTAGTATGGGAGGTAGGGGAACTGAAGCTTTCTTT. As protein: CASSMGGRGTEAFF.

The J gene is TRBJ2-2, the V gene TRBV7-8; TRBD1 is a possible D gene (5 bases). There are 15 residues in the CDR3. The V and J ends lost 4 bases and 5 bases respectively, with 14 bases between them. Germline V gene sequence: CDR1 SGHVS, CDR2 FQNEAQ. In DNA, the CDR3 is TGTGCCAGCAGCTCAGACAGCAGAGAGACCGGGGAGCTGTTTTTT. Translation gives CASSSDSRETGELFF.

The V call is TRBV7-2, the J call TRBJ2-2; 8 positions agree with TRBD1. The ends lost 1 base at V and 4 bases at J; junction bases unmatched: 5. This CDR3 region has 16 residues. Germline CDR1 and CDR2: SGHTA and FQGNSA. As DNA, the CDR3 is TGTGCCAGCAGCTTAGTTGCAGGGGGCGGCACCGGGGAGCTGTTTTTT. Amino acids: CASSLVAGGGTGELFF.

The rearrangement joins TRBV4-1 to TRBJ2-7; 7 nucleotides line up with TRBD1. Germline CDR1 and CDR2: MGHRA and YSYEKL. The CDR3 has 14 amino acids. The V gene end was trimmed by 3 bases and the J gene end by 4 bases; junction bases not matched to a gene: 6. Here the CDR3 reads CASSQWTGEYEQYF. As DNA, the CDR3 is TGCGCCAGCAGCCAGTGGACAGGAGAATACGAGCAGTACTTC.

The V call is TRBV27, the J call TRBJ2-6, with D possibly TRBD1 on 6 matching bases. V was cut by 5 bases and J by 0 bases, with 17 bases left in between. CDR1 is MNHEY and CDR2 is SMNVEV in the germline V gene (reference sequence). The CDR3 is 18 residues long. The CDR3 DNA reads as TGTGCCAGCAGTCCCCTACAGGGTTTAGGCTCTGGGGCCAACGTCCTGACTTTC. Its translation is CASSPLQGLGSGANVLTF. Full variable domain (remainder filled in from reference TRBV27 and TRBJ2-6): EAQVTQNPRYLITVTGKKLTVTCSQNMNHEYMSWYRQDPGLGLRQIYYSMNVEVTDKGDVPEGYKVSRKEKRNFPLILESPSPNQTSLYFCASSPLQGLGSGANVLTFGAGSRLTVL.

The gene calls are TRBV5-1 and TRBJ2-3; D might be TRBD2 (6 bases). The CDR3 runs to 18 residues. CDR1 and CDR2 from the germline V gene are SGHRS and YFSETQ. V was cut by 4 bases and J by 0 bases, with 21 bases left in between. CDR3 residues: CASSPGPIGRGSTDTQYF. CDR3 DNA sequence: TGCGCCAGCAGCCCCGGGCCCATAGGGCGGGGAAGCACAGATACGCAGTATTTT.

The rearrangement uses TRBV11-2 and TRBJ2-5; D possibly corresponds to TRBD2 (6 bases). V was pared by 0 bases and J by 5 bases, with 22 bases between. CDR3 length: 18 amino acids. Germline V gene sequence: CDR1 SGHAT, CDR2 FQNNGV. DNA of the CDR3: TGTGCCAGCAGCTTAGAGTTCTTGCGTCTGGGGAGGCATGAGACCCAGTACTTC. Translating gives CASSLEFLRLGRHETQYF.

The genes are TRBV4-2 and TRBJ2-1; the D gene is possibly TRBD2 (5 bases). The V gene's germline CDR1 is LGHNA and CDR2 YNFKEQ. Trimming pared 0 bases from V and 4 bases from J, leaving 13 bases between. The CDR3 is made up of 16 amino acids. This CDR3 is CASSQDLPRGYNEQFF. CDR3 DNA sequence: TGTGCCAGCAGCCAAGACCTCCCGCGAGGGTACAATGAGCAGTTCTTC.

This CDR3 is CASSLWDSGNSPLHF. The CDR3 DNA sequence: TGCGCCAGCAGCTTGTGGGACAGCGGAAATTCACCCCTCCACTTT. J is TRBJ1-6 and V is TRBV5-1, with 7 bases lining up with TRBD1. The V and J ends lost 1 base and 7 bases, in that order; junction bases with no gene match: 5. The CDR3 loop spans 15 amino acids. Germline V gene sequence: CDR1 SGHRS, CDR2 YFSETQ. Filled out from reference TRBV5-1 and TRBJ1-6, the complete variable domain reads KAGVTQTPRYLIKTRGQQVTLSCSPISGHRSVSWYQQTPGQGLQFLFEYFSETQRNKGNFPGRFSGRQFSNSRSEMNVSTLELGDSALYLCASSLWDSGNSPLHFGNGTRLTVT.

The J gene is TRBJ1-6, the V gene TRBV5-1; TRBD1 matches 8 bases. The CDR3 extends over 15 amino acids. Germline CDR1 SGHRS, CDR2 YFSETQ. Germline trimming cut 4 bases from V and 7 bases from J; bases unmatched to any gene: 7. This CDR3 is CASSGGQVVNSPLHF. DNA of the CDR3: TGCGCCAGCAGCGGGGGACAGGTGGTCAATTCACCCCTCCACTTT.

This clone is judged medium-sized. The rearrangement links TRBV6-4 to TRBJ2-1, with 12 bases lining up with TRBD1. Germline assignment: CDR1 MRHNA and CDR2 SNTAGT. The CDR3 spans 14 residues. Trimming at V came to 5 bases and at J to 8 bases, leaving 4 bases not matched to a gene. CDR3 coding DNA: TGTGCCAGCAGTCCCGGGACAGGGGGCGATGAGCAGTTCTTC. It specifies CASSPGTGGDEQFF.

Here the CDR3 DNA reads TGTGCCAGCAGTCCGGGACAGTCTAATGAAAAACTGTTTTTT. Amino acid sequence: CASSPGQSNEKLFF. This chain uses TRBV14 with TRBJ1-4; 7 nucleotides line up with TRBD1. This CDR3 spans 14 amino acids. J gave up 3 bases and V 6 bases, and 4 bases lay outside the gene matches. Germline CDR1 SGHDN, CDR2 FVKESK. Full variable domain (rest looked up from reference TRBV14 and TRBJ1-4): EAGVTQFPSHSVIEKGQTVTLRCDPISGHDNLYWYRRVMGKEIKFLLHFVKESKQDESGMPNNRFLAERTGGTYSTLKVQPAELEDSGVYFCASSPGQSNEKLFFGSGTQLSVL.

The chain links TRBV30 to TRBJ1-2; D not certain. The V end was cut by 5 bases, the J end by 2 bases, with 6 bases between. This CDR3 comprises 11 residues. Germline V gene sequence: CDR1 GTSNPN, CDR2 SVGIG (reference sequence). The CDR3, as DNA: TGTGCCTGGGACTTAAACTATGGCTACACCTTC. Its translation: CAWDLNYGYTF.